Following are 22 T cell receptor beta chains from one sample sequenced in a study of monozygotic twins with inflammatory bowel disease. One entry per CDR3 protein, without DNA, is what TCRdb gives after re-calling the 5' RACE reads. Its table records 200,000 to 250,000 distinct CDR3 sequences. Sequencing was performed on blood. The receptors come from a human donor with ulcerative colitis or Crohn's disease, or a healthy co-twin of an affected twin (not recorded which).

This chain uses TRBV5-1 with TRBJ2-7; TCRdb selects TRBD1, and the lack of DNA leaves this call unchecked. CDR3 length: 14 residues. Germline CDR1 is SGHRS and CDR2 is YFSETQ. CDR3 in amino acids: CASSLGQGVNEQYF. Filled out from reference TRBV5-1 and TRBJ2-7, the complete variable domain reads KAGVTQTPRYLIKTRGQQVTLSCSPISGHRSVSWYQQTPGQGLQFLFEYFSETQRNKGNFPGRFSGRQFSNSRSEMNVSTLELGDSALYLCASSLGQGVNEQYFGPGTRLTVT.

The V call is TRBV10-3, the J call TRBJ2-5. Germline lookup yields CDR1 ENHRY and CDR2 SYGVKD. The CDR3 sequence is 11 residues long. The CDR3 protein is CAISNQETQYF.

This CDR3 reads CASSHPTSGREGEQFF. The gene calls are TRBV5-6 and TRBJ2-1; the D call from TCRdb, TRBD2, cannot be confirmed without DNA. This CDR3 contains 16 residues. Germline V gives CDR1 SGHDT, CDR2 YYEEEE. The variable domain in full, with the rest retrieved from reference TRBV5-6 and TRBJ2-1, is DAGVTQSPTHLIKTRGQQVTLRCSPKSGHDTVSWYQQALGQGPQFIFQYYEEEERQRGNFPDRFSGHQFPNYSSELNVNALLLGDSALYLCASSHPTSGREGEQFFGPGTRLTVL.

This chain uses TRBV5-4 with TRBJ2-7; the D call of TRBD2 rests on TCRdb alone, since no DNA is present to check it. The CDR3 is 14 residues long. Germline loops: CDR1 SGHNT, CDR2 YYREEE (reference sequence). The CDR3 loop reads CASSLEGRTYEQYF.

The rearrangement uses TRBV7-8 and TRBJ2-2; TCRdb's D call, TRBD2, is unchecked because there is no DNA. The length of the CDR3 is 14 residues. Germline V gene data show CDR1 as SGHVS and CDR2 as FQNEAQ. Here the CDR3 reads CASLYGGGWGELFF.

This rearrangement joins TRBV9 to TRBJ2-7; no DNA is available, so the TRBD1 call from TCRdb remains unchecked. Germline CDR1 reads SGDLS; CDR2 reads YYNGEE. The CDR3 consists of 16 residues. The chain's CDR3 is CASSVEGGQGVYEQYF.

The genes are TRBV28 and TRBJ1-5. Per germline, CDR1 MDHEN and CDR2 SYDVKM. The CDR3 totals 13 residues. Here the CDR3 reads CASSLSLNQPQHF.

This chain joins TRBV5-4 and TRBJ2-1; absent DNA, TCRdb's TRBD2 call cannot be checked. In germline, CDR1 is SGHNT, CDR2 YYREEE (reference sequence). The CDR3 covers 18 residues. CDR3: CASSWGSGGGVSFNEQFF.

The chain recombines TRBV5-1 with TRBJ2-7. Germline V lookup: CDR1 SGHRS, CDR2 YFSETQ. The CDR3 runs 12 residues. CDR3: CASRRDSNKQYF.

The genes are TRBV7-6 and TRBJ2-7. The CDR3 runs to 13 residues. Germline V CDR1 and CDR2: SGHVS, FNYEAQ. CDR3 sequence reads: CASSLVNSYEQYF.

The genes are TRBV3-1 and TRBJ2-7; no DNA is available, so the TRBD2 call from TCRdb remains unchecked. The CDR3 extends over 13 amino acids. Germline V gene sequence: CDR1 LGHDT, CDR2 YNNKEL (reference sequence). CDR3: CASSQERGLEQYF.

CDR3 sequence reads: CASRGGGRDSPLHF. The gene calls are TRBV27 and TRBJ1-6. The CDR3 covers 14 residues. Germline V gene sequence: CDR1 MNHEY, CDR2 SMNVEV (reference sequence).

The chain employs TRBV20-1 and TRBJ1-6; TCRdb reports TRBD1, a call that lacks DNA to check it against. The CDR3 is 15 residues long. Germline V gene lookup returns CDR1 DFQATT and CDR2 SNEGSKA (reference sequence). CDR3 residues: CSARDPQRWDSPLHF.

The chain couples TRBV6-5 to TRBJ2-7. CDR1 and CDR2 (germline): MNHEY, SVGAGI. CDR3 length: 12 residues. The CDR3 region is CASSRGSYEQYF.

The gene calls are TRBV24-1 and TRBJ2-6. This CDR3 region has 16 residues. The germline gives CDR1 KGHDR, CDR2 SFDVKD. The CDR3: CATSDSQLSGANVLTF.

The chain has TRBV3-1 and TRBJ2-5. The CDR3 is 13 amino acids. Germline V gene lookup returns CDR1 LGHDT and CDR2 YNNKEL (reference sequence). The CDR3 reads CASSQLNQETQYF.

This chain joins TRBV20-1 and TRBJ2-1; TCRdb's assignment of TRBD1 cannot be checked, as there is no DNA. The germline CDR1 and CDR2 sequences are DFQATT and SNEGSKA (reference sequence). There are 13 residues in the CDR3. The CDR3 spells CSASAGAYNEQFF.

V usage is TRBV6-1 and J usage is TRBJ1-3; TCRdb's D call, TRBD1, is unchecked because there is no DNA. The CDR3 covers 17 residues. Germline V gives CDR1 MNHNS, CDR2 SASEGT. This CDR3 is CASSEDSPGQSGNTIYF.

The chain recombines TRBV20-1 with TRBJ1-1. Looked up from germline, CDR1 is DFQATT and CDR2 is SNEGSKA (reference sequence). CDR3 size: 13 residues. This CDR3 reads CSATDLGDTEAFF.

The V gene is TRBV19, the J gene TRBJ1-2. Germline-derived CDR1 and CDR2 are LNHDA and SQIVND (reference sequence). CDR3 length: 14 residues. The chain's CDR3 is CASSIDYDLYGYTF.

V usage is TRBV6-2 or TRBV6-3 and J usage is TRBJ2-1; TCRdb's D gene call, TRBD1, goes unchecked for lack of DNA. The CDR3 is 17 residues long. Germline CDR1 is MNHEY and CDR2 is SVGEGT. CDR3 sequence: CASSYSPSGGIYNEQFF.

The rearrangement links TRBV5-1 to TRBJ2-1; the TCRdb call, TRBD2, lacks DNA for checking. Germline CDR1 reads SGHRS; CDR2 reads YFSETQ. The CDR3 contains 16 residues. CDR3: CASSPGTSGGIYEQFF.